Listed here are 26 T cell receptor delta chains from one sample, sequenced in a study of gamma-delta T cells after stem cell transplantation. TCRdb fed the RT-PCR reads into CATT to redo clone calling. This table has about 1,500 delta-chain clones, 3.5% to 4% appearing once. Source material: gamma-delta T cells. These receptor sequences come from a human donor. It is not recorded whose cells these are; they may come from a transplant donor.

This sequence joins TRDV2 and TRDJ1; TRDD3 aligns across 8 bases. The V segment lost 0 bases and the J segment 0 bases; nucleotides outside the gene matches: 8. Per the germline V gene, CDR1 is GEAIGNYY and CDR2 is EKD. The length of the CDR3 is 17 residues. CDR3 DNA: TGTGCCTGTGACACCGTTGGGGGATGGGGGTACACCGATAAACTCATCTTT. Protein product: CACDTVGGWGYTDKLIF.

Judged by abundance, this clone is medium-sized. The sample contains more than one DNA sequence encoding this CDR3. The J gene is TRDJ1, the V gene TRDV2; D may be TRDD3 (6 bases). The CDR3 totals 19 residues. Trimming left V 3 bases short and J 0 bases short, with 25 bases between. The germline gives CDR1 GEAIGNYY, CDR2 EKD. The CDR3 DNA follows: TGTGCCTGTGACCCAACCCATTCTGGGGATCCAACGTACACCGATAAACTCATCTTT. Amino acids: CACDPTHSGDPTYTDKLIF.

A few counts support this clone. A single base is all that separates this from a far larger clone, so a read error is likely. Other DNA sequences of this sample code for an identical CDR3. The chain is built from TRDV2 and TRDJ3; the match to TRDD3 covers 8 bases. CDR1 is GEAIGNYY and CDR2 is EKD in the germline V gene. The CDR3 is 18 residues long. With V trimmed by 4 bases and J by 0 bases, 7 bases remained unmatched. For the CDR3, the DNA is TGTGCCTGTGATACCGTACTGGGGGGCTCCTGGGACACCCGACAGATGTTTTTC. Translated, it gives CACDTVLGGSWDTRQMFF.

This clone qualifies as medium-sized. The CDR3 nucleotides read TGTGCCTGTGACACCGCCTGGGGACAAAGCACCGATAAACTCATCTTT. The encoded protein is CACDTAWGQSTDKLIF. J is TRDJ1 and V is TRDV2; possibly TRDD3 for D (6 bases). The germline V and J ends were trimmed by 0 bases and 1 base, with 14 bases remaining between them. This CDR3 has 16 amino acids. CDR1 is GEAIGNYY, CDR2 EKD, per germline.

This clone is labeled medium-sized. The J gene is TRDJ3, the V gene TRDV2; tentatively, D is TRDD3 (6 bases). V lost 0 bases, J lost 0 bases, and 11 bases lay in between. Germline lookup yields CDR1 GEAIGNYY and CDR2 EKD. This CDR3 has 18 amino acids. CDR3 loop: CACDTGGHSSWDTRQMFF. CDR3 bases: TGTGCCTGTGACACCGGGGGACACAGCTCCTGGGACACCCGACAGATGTTTTTC.

This chain links TRDV2 with TRDJ1; 13 bases fit TRDD3. The CDR3 spans 19 residues. Unmatched junction bases numbered 11, after V lost 0 bases and J lost 2 bases. Germline V lookup: CDR1 GEAIGNYY, CDR2 EKD. The CDR3 coding sequence is TGTGCCTGTGACACCGTAACTGGGGGATACGCCCAAATAACCGATAAACTCATCTTT. This sequence encodes CACDTVTGGYAQITDKLIF.

This clone appeared a few times. The chain recombines TRDV2 with TRDJ1; 10 bases line up with TRDD3. The ends lost 2 bases at V and 3 bases at J; junction bases unmatched: 5. This CDR3 has 15 residues. Germline CDR1 is GEAIGNYY and CDR2 is EKD. CDR3 bases: TGTGCCTGTGACATTACTGGGGGATTCCCCGATAAACTCATCTTT. It specifies CACDITGGFPDKLIF.

The rearrangement links TRDV2 to TRDJ1, with 12 nucleotides matching TRDD3. The length of the CDR3 is 17 residues. The germline V gene has CDR1 GEAIGNYY and CDR2 EKD. The ends lost 1 base at V and 2 bases at J; junction bases unmatched: 7. The CDR3 DNA is TGTGCCTGTGACACGGTTGTACTGGGGGATACTACCGATAAACTCATCTTT. As protein: CACDTVVLGDTTDKLIF.

This clone was seen only a few times. This sequence joins TRDV2 and TRDJ1, with TRDD3 identical over 8 bases. Trimming at V came to 5 bases and at J to 0 bases, leaving 10 bases not matched to a gene. Per the germline V gene, CDR1 is GEAIGNYY and CDR2 is EKD. The CDR3 loop spans 16 amino acids. This CDR3 is CACGYVLGAYTDKLIF. In DNA, the CDR3 is TGTGCCTGTGGCTATGTACTGGGGGCTTACACCGATAAACTCATCTTT.

This clone was seen a few times. V is TRDV2 and J is TRDJ2; 11 bases match TRDD3. Trimming at V came to 0 bases and at J to 3 bases, leaving 5 bases not matched to a gene. The CDR3 sequence is 17 residues long. The germline V gene encodes CDR1 GEAIGNYY and CDR2 EKD. CDR3: CACDTLGDTHLTAQLFF. The CDR3 DNA reads as TGTGCCTGTGACACCTTGGGGGATACGCATCTGACAGCACAACTCTTCTTT.

About this clone itself: TCRdb's listed protein matches a much larger clone and diverges from this DNA's translation at residue 3, likely through a read error; the protein shown comes from the DNA. V and J are TRDV2 and TRDJ1; 12 positions agree with TRDD3. The germline CDR1 and CDR2 sequences are GEAIGNYY and EKD. CDR3 length: 16 residues. CDR3 amino acids: CARDILGDTTVDKLIF. The CDR3, as DNA: TGTGCCCGTGACATACTGGGGGATACTACGGTCGATAAACTCATCTTT.

This clone occurred a few times. This is likely an artifact of a read error, given a far larger clone one base away. Other DNA sequences in the sample encode the same CDR3. The rearrangement uses TRDV2 and TRDJ1, with 10 nucleotides matching TRDD3. The ends lost 1 base at V and 1 base at J; junction bases unmatched: 14. Germline CDR1 reads GEAIGNYY; CDR2 reads EKD. The CDR3 sequence is 19 residues long. In DNA form, the CDR3 reads TGTGCCTGTGACACAGTTGTACTGGGGGATCCAAGGAGCACCGATAAACTCATCTTT. Translation gives CACDTVVLGDPRSTDKLIF.

Only a few counts were recorded for this clone. TCRdb's protein, taken from a much larger clone, differs from this DNA's translation at residue 9, likely owing to a read error; the protein displayed comes from the DNA. The V gene is TRDV2, the J gene TRDJ1; 8 bases are shared with TRDD3. Losses at the gene ends were 3 bases for V and 4 bases for J; bases not matched to a gene: 12. The CDR3 totals 16 residues. The V gene's germline CDR1 is GEAIGNYY and CDR2 EKD. In DNA form, the CDR3 reads TGTGCCTGTGACCGACTACTGGGGGGTACGCGCGATAAACTCATCTTT. Its translation is CACDRLLGGTRDKLIF.

This clone was seen a few times. This chain uses TRDV2 with TRDJ1, with 10 bases identical to TRDD3. The CDR3 runs 21 residues. Germline CDR1 and CDR2: GEAIGNYY and EKD. Trimming removed 0 bases from V and 0 bases from J; junction bases left unmatched: 18. CDR3 amino acids: CACDTVGLPTVTGGYTDKLIF. As DNA, the CDR3 is TGTGCCTGTGACACCGTGGGACTTCCTACGGTGACTGGGGGATACACCGATAAACTCATCTTT.

This clone was seen a few times. As DNA, the CDR3 is TGTGCCTGTGACACCCTTCCTTCCTTACGAGGGGATAATAAGGGCGATAAACTCATCTTT. As protein: CACDTLPSLRGDNKGDKLIF. The chain has TRDV2 and TRDJ1, with D perhaps given as TRDD2 or TRDD3 (7 bases each). The V and J ends lost 0 bases and 4 bases respectively, with 29 bases between them. Germline loops: CDR1 GEAIGNYY, CDR2 EKD. The CDR3 contains 20 residues.

In this sample, this clone turned up a few times. Given a far larger clone just one base away, this is likely a sequencing read error. V usage is TRDV2 and J usage is TRDJ1; 7 positions match TRDD3. The CDR3 sequence is 20 residues long. The germline CDR1 and CDR2 sequences are GEAIGNYY and EKD. The CDR3 is CACDTVGSGDASTNTDKPIF. The CDR3 region has the DNA TGTGCCTGTGACACCGTGGGATCGGGGGATGCCTCTACTAACACCGATAAACCCATCTTT.

This clone was seen a few times. One base away lies a much larger clone, so this may be a sequencing read error. This chain joins TRDV2 and TRDJ1; a possible D gene is TRDD3 (7 bases). The CDR3 runs to 20 residues. V dropped 0 bases and J dropped 7 bases, with 32 bases sitting between them. Germline CDR1 reads GEAIGNYY; CDR2 reads EKD. The CDR3 loop reads CACDTVSSYFSTGAPGKLIF. The CDR3 bases are TGTGCCTGTGACACCGTGTCATCCTACTTCTCTACTGGGGCCCCCGGTAAACTCATCTTT.

This clone was picked up a small number of times. The chain employs TRDV2 and TRDJ1, with 12 bases that match TRDD3. The germline V gene encodes CDR1 GEAIGNYY and CDR2 EKD. The CDR3 is made up of 18 amino acids. Trimming cost V 0 bases and J 2 bases; bases outside gene matches: 9. The CDR3 region has the DNA TGTGCCTGTGACACCGTACTGGGGGATACCCTCTCTACCGATAAACTCATCTTT. Its translation is CACDTVLGDTLSTDKLIF.

Only a few counts were recorded for this clone. Other DNA sequences in the same sample also yield this CDR3. The chain couples TRDV2 to TRDJ1, with D perhaps TRDD3 (5 bases). CDR1 is GEAIGNYY and CDR2 is EKD in the germline V gene. The CDR3 runs to 16 residues. V gave up 0 bases and J gave up 0 bases, with 13 bases separating them. The CDR3 DNA reads TGTGCCTGTGACACCGTGGGGTCTCAGTACACCGATAAACTCATCTTT. Its protein is CACDTVGSQYTDKLIF.

This clone was picked up a small number of times. A read error is the likely source, as a far larger clone sits one nucleotide away. The CDR3 sequence is CACDTVVLGDPGSTDKLIF. CDR3 DNA sequence: TGTGCCTGTGACACGGTTGTACTGGGGGATCCAGGGAGCACCGATAAACTCATCTTT. This sequence joins TRDV2 and TRDJ1; 10 bases agree with TRDD3. CDR1 and CDR2 (germline): GEAIGNYY, EKD. The trim removed 1 base at V and 1 base at J, leaving 14 bases unmatched. This CDR3 is 19 amino acids long.

In this sample, this clone is medium-sized. This chain joins TRDV2 and TRDJ1, with 8 nucleotides matching TRDD3. This CDR3 spans 17 amino acids. V lost 1 base to trimming and J lost 3 bases; unmatched junction nucleotides: 12. The germline CDR1 and CDR2 sequences are GEAIGNYY and EKD. For the CDR3, the DNA is TGTGCCTGTGACACATTACTGGGGATACCCGGGGCCGATAAACTCATCTTT. Its protein product is CACDTLLGIPGADKLIF.

This clone was counted only a few times. The V gene is TRDV2, the J gene TRDJ1, with TRDD3 matching over 7 bases. Trimming removed 0 bases from V and 1 base from J; junction bases left unmatched: 10. This CDR3 has 17 amino acids. Germline V gene data show CDR1 as GEAIGNYY and CDR2 as EKD. The CDR3 sequence: CACDTLWGDFPTDKLIF. The CDR3 region has the DNA TGTGCCTGTGACACCCTCTGGGGGGACTTCCCCACCGATAAACTCATCTTT.

As to this clone: A far larger clone is just one base off, so this is likely a read error. The chain carries TRDV2 and TRDJ1, with TRDD3 matching 11 bases. CDR3 length: 20 residues. The junction had 25 bases not matched to a gene; V was cut back by 3 bases and J by 8 bases. Germline CDR1 reads GEAIGNYY; CDR2 reads EKD. CDR3 nucleotides: TGTGCCTGTGACCCGGTACTGGGGGATAAGCCGAATAGTATTCCCCGAAAACTCATCTTT. Its protein product is CACDPVLGDKPNSIPRKLIF.

By share, this clone ranks as large. The identical CDR3 is also encoded by other nucleotide sequences in the sample. This chain joins TRDV2 and TRDJ1; the match to TRDD3 covers 9 bases. V gave up 3 bases and J gave up 1 base; unmatched junction bases: 14. This CDR3 has 18 amino acids. Germline lookup yields CDR1 GEAIGNYY and CDR2 EKD. CDR3 sequence reads: CACDSLLGDLGTTDKLIF. The CDR3 DNA reads TGTGCCTGTGACTCCTTACTGGGGGACCTTGGTACCACCGATAAACTCATCTTT.

This clone is termed large. At the DNA level, this CDR3 is encoded by other sequences in the same sample as well. The rearrangement links TRDV2 to TRDJ3; 7 bases line up with TRDD3. This CDR3 is 20 amino acids long. Germline V gene sequence: CDR1 GEAIGNYY, CDR2 EKD. The ends lost 0 bases at V and 0 bases at J; junction bases unmatched: 10. CDR3 in amino acids: CACDTGGWGSSSWDTRQMFF. DNA of the CDR3: TGTGCCTGTGACACCGGAGGCTGGGGGTCAAGCTCCTGGGACACCCGACAGATGTTTTTC.

This clone turned up a few times. V and J are TRDV2 and TRDJ1; 10 bases align to TRDD3. With V trimmed by 1 base and J by 4 bases, 8 bases remained unmatched. CDR1 is GEAIGNYY, CDR2 EKD, per germline. The CDR3 loop spans 16 amino acids. The CDR3 region has the DNA TGTGCCTGTGACACGGTGGGGGATACTGAGGGCGATAAACTCATCTTT. Translation gives CACDTVGDTEGDKLIF.